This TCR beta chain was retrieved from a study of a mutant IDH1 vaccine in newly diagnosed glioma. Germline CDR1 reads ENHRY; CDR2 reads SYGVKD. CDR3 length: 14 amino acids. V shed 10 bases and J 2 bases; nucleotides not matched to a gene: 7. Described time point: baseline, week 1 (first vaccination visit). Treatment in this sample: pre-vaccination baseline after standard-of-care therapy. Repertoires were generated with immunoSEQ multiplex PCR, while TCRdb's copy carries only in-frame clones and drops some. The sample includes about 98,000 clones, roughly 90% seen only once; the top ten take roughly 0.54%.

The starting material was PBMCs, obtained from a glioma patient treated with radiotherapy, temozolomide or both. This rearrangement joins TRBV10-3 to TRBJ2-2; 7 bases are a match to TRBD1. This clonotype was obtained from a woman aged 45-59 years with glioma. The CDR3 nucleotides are TGTGCCACCCTCCGGGACAGAAACACCGGGGAGCTGTTTTTT. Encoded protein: CATLRDRNTGELFF.